The sequence of this TCR beta chain was determined in a study of cytomegalovirus exposure and HLA in healthy donors. Study overall: Assignment to the Caucasian-associated ancestry cluster applied to approximately 79% of the 300 to 500 genotyped donors.

Concerning this clone itself: The antigen remains undetermined.

Study results and caveats: In most subjects, TCR beta sequences reportedly gave accurate predictions of HLA-A and HLA-B alleles.

Each of the donors was a healthy bone marrow donor. PCR involved 60 Vbeta and 13 Jbeta primers. The protocol was immunoSEQ multiplex PCR, while the TCRdb copy is restricted to in-frame clones and leaves out a portion. Seen in this sample are about 200,000 clones; the ten most common clones hold over 0.95%. V was pared by 2 bases and J by 8 bases, with 13 bases between. The CDR3 sequence is 14 residues long. Germline V CDR1 and CDR2: MDHEN, SYDVKM. The rearrangement joins TRBV28 to TRBJ2-1, with a possible D match to TRBD2 (6 bases). Sequencing was carried out using PBMCs. This TCR was sampled from a girl aged 2 to 9 in good health and CMV-seropositive. The CDR3 DNA follows: TGTGCCAGCAGTTTAGTATCGGAGGGAGATGAGCAGTTCTTC. Protein sequence: CASSLVSEGDEQFF.